What follows are 3 T cell receptor beta chains derived from one specimen sequenced in a study of neurological immune-mediated disorders. Each CDR3 protein is one row after TCRdb ran MiXCR on the 5' RACE reads. Among tens of thousands of distinct CDR3 sequences listed, about 2% were seen once. The sample comprised PBMCs. The receptors derive from a woman aged 35 to 49 with multiple sclerosis.

This clonotype was recorded many times. This chain links TRBV20-1 with TRBJ1-6, with a tentative D call TRBD1 (5 bases). Deletions cut 5 bases from V and 1 base from J, with 9 bases between. The CDR3 runs to 14 residues. Germline values: CDR1 DFQATT, CDR2 SNEGSKA (reference sequence). CDR3 sequence (DNA): TGCAGTGCTGGCAGGGAGTCCTATAATTCACCCCTCCACTTT. As protein: CSAGRESYNSPLHF.

This clonotype appeared many times. The gene calls are TRBV12-3 or TRBV12-4 and TRBJ1-4; D not certain. Trimming removed 5 bases at V and 7 bases at J, with 8 bases between. The CDR3 is 12 amino acids. CDR3 DNA: TGTGCCAGCAGTGAGTCGGGTGAAAAACTGTTTTTT. Translation: CASSESGEKLFF.

This clonotype was seen repeatedly, ten times or more. The chain is built from TRBV6-1 and TRBJ1-2; the D gene is possibly TRBD1 (5 bases). CDR3 length: 13 residues. Germline lookup yields CDR1 MNHNS and CDR2 SASEGT. The V and J ends lost 5 bases and 3 bases respectively, with 10 bases between them. CDR3 in DNA: TGTGCCAGCAGTCCCGACAGCGACTATGGCTACACCTTC. This sequence encodes CASSPDSDYGYTF.